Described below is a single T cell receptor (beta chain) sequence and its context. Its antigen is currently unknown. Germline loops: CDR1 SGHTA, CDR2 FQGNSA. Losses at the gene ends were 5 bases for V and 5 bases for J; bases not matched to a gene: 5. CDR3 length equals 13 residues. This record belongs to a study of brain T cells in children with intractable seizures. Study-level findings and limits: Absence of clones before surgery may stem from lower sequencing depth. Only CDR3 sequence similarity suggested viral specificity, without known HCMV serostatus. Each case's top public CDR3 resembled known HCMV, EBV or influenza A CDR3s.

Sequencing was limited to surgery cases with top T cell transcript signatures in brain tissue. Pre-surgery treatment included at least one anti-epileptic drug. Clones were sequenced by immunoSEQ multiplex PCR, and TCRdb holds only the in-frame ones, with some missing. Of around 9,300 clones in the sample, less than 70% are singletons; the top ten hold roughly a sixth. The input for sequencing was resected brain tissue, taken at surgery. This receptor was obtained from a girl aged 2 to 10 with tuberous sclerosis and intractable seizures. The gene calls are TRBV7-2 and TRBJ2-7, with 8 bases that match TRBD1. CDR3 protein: CASSPDRGHEQYV. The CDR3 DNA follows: TGTGCCAGCAGCCCCGACAGGGGCCACGAGCAGTACGTC.